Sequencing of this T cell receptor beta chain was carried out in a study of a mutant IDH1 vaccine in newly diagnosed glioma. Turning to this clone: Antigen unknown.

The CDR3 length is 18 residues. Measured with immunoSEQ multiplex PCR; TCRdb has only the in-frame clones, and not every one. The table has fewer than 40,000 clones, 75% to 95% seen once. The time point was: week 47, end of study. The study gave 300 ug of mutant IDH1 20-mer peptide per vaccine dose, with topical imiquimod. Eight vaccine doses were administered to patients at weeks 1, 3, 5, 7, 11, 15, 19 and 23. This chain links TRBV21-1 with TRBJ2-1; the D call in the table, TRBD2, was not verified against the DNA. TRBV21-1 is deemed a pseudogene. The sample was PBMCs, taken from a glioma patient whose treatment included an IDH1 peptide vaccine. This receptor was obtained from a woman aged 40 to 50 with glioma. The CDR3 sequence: CASSKGLGLADSYNEQFF. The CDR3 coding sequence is TGTGCCAGCAGCAAAGGATTAGGGCTAGCGGACTCCTACAATGAGCAGTTCTTC.